This is a list of T cell receptor beta chains from one sample in a study of response to subunit inactivated influenza vaccine. MiXCR, run by TCRdb on the RT-PCR reads, gives a single entry per CDR3 protein. The sample lists approximately 310,000 distinct CDR3 sequences, about a fifth seen once, with around 9.6% in the top ten. The sequenced sample was PBMCs from blood, obtained around 22 months after vaccination. These receptor sequences come from a man aged 45-69 years who received an inactivated influenza vaccine. Both conserved end residues are part of each CDR3. Fields, in order: J gene, D gene, clone size, V gene, CDR3 protein, CDR3 DNA. A D gene is named only where the DNA matches it firmly. Expanded clones are given a class, and other clones once, few, many or no size at all.

j_gene: TRBJ1-1
d_gene: .
abundance: many
v_gene: TRBV7-2
CDR3aa: CASSLDLTQAFF
CDR3nt: TGTGCCAGCAGCTTAGACCTCACCCAAGCTTTCTTT

j_gene: TRBJ1-5
d_gene: .
abundance: many
v_gene: TRBV29-1
CDR3aa: CSVSGDSNQPQHF
CDR3nt: TGCAGCGTCTCAGGGGATAGCAATCAGCCCCAGCATTTT

j_gene: TRBJ1-5
d_gene: .
abundance: few
v_gene: TRBV20-1
CDR3aa: CSASGTGREGNQPQHF
CDR3nt: TGCAGTGCCTCCGGGACGGGAAGAGAAGGCAATCAGCCCCAGCATTTT

j_gene: TRBJ1-1
d_gene: .
abundance: .
v_gene: TRBV4-1
CDR3aa: CASSQVLRTAGVNTEAFF
CDR3nt: TGCGCCAGCAGCCAAGTACTGCGGACAGCGGGGGTGAACACTGAAGCTTTCTTT

j_gene: TRBJ2-1
d_gene: TRBD1
abundance: .
v_gene: TRBV13
CDR3aa: CASSPITGTGDNEQFF
CDR3nt: TGTGCCAGCAGCCCAATCACCGGGACAGGGGACAATGAGCAGTTCTTC

j_gene: TRBJ2-2
d_gene: TRBD1
abundance: .
v_gene: TRBV28
CDR3aa: CASSSTNWDRANTGELFF
CDR3nt: TGTGCCAGCAGTAGCACAAATTGGGACAGGGCGAACACCGGGGAGCTGTTTTTT

j_gene: TRBJ1-4
d_gene: .
abundance: few
v_gene: TRBV7-2
CDR3aa: CASSLQREKLFF
CDR3nt: TGTGCCAGCAGCCTTCAGAGGGAAAAACTGTTTTTT

j_gene: TRBJ2-1
d_gene: .
abundance: .
v_gene: TRBV6-2/TRBV6-3
CDR3aa: CASLSAARNEQFF
CDR3nt: TGTGCCAGCCTTTCGGCGGCTAGGAATGAGCAGTTCTTC

j_gene: TRBJ1-6
d_gene: TRBD1
abundance: .
v_gene: TRBV5-6
CDR3aa: CASSFDRGASVYNSPLHF
CDR3nt: TGTGCCAGCAGCTTCGACAGGGGCGCGTCCGTGTATAATTCACCCCTCCACTTT

j_gene: TRBJ2-3
d_gene: .
abundance: .
v_gene: TRBV20-1
CDR3aa: CSASTTFTDTQYF
CDR3nt: TGCAGTGCCTCCACTACTTTCACAGATACGCAGTATTTT

j_gene: TRBJ2-4
d_gene: .
abundance: .
v_gene: TRBV12-3/TRBV12-4
CDR3aa: CASSPTQVGENIQYF
CDR3nt: TGTGCCAGCAGCCCAACCCAGGTGGGGGAGAACATTCAGTACTTC

j_gene: TRBJ2-1
d_gene: TRBD2
abundance: few
v_gene: TRBV20-1
CDR3aa: CSARLAGRYEQFF
CDR3nt: TGCAGTGCCCGACTAGCGGGACGGTATGAGCAGTTCTTC

j_gene: TRBJ1-6
d_gene: .
abundance: .
v_gene: TRBV7-8
CDR3aa: CASSFAREGTRNSPLHF
CDR3nt: TGTGCCAGCAGCTTCGCCCGGGAGGGGACGAGGAATTCACCCCTCCACTTT

j_gene: TRBJ1-5
d_gene: .
abundance: .
v_gene: TRBV7-2
CDR3aa: CASSLVFVGWEHRPQHF
CDR3nt: TGTGCCAGCAGCTTAGTTTTCGTTGGGTGGGAGCATCGGCCCCAGCATTTT

j_gene: TRBJ1-2
d_gene: .
abundance: many
v_gene: TRBV27
CDR3aa: CASSFDRDYGYTF
CDR3nt: TGTGCCAGCAGTTTTGACAGAGACTATGGCTACACCTTC

j_gene: TRBJ2-5
d_gene: TRBD1
abundance: .
v_gene: TRBV2
CDR3aa: CASRQGPYQETQYF
CDR3nt: TGTGCCAGCAGACAGGGGCCCTATCAAGAGACCCAGTACTTC

j_gene: TRBJ2-1
d_gene: TRBD2
abundance: .
v_gene: TRBV20-1
CDR3aa: CSARPVSGTSGGNEQFF
CDR3nt: TGCAGTGCTAGACCTGTATCCGGGACTAGCGGGGGCAATGAGCAGTTCTTC

j_gene: TRBJ2-7
d_gene: TRBD2
abundance: .
v_gene: TRBV29-1
CDR3aa: CRLGEGNTYEQYF
CDR3nt: TGCAGGCTCGGGGAGGGGAATACCTACGAGCAGTACTTC

j_gene: TRBJ2-3
d_gene: TRBD1
abundance: .
v_gene: TRBV5-1
CDR3aa: CASSQSQGADTQYF
CDR3nt: TGCGCCAGCAGCCAATCCCAGGGGGCAGATACGCAGTATTTT

j_gene: TRBJ2-5
d_gene: TRBD2
abundance: .
v_gene: TRBV7-8
CDR3aa: CASSFWAGDQETQYF
CDR3nt: TGTGCCAGCAGCTTTTGGGCGGGGGATCAAGAGACCCAGTACTTC

j_gene: TRBJ1-2
d_gene: .
abundance: .
v_gene: TRBV12-3/TRBV12-4
CDR3aa: CASNRLYGYTF
CDR3nt: TGTGCCAGCAACCGCCTCTATGGCTACACCTTC

j_gene: TRBJ2-6
d_gene: .
abundance: few
v_gene: TRBV5-1
CDR3aa: CASSLGLGPGANVLTF
CDR3nt: TGCGCCAGCAGCTTGGGTCTGGGCCCTGGGGCCAACGTCCTGACTTTC

j_gene: TRBJ2-2
d_gene: .
abundance: few
v_gene: TRBV29-1
CDR3aa: CSAKGHSGPGELFF
CDR3nt: TGCAGCGCCAAGGGCCACTCTGGTCCCGGGGAGCTGTTTTTT

j_gene: TRBJ2-7
d_gene: TRBD1
abundance: few
v_gene: TRBV5-1
CDR3aa: CASSISRTGGYEQYF
CDR3nt: TGCGCCAGCAGCATAAGCCGGACAGGGGGCTACGAGCAGTACTTC

j_gene: TRBJ1-4
d_gene: .
abundance: few
v_gene: TRBV29-1
CDR3aa: CSASGPTATNEKLFF
CDR3nt: TGCAGCGCCTCAGGGCCGACTGCAACTAATGAAAAACTGTTTTTT

j_gene: TRBJ2-5
d_gene: .
abundance: .
v_gene: TRBV7-9
CDR3aa: CASTPSEVATETQYF
CDR3nt: TGTGCCAGCACCCCCAGCGAGGTAGCGACGGAGACCCAGTACTTC

j_gene: TRBJ2-2
d_gene: .
abundance: .
v_gene: TRBV6-1
CDR3aa: CASTPRGATGELFF
CDR3nt: TGTGCCAGCACCCCCCGGGGGGCTACCGGGGAGCTGTTTTTT

j_gene: TRBJ2-7
d_gene: TRBD1
abundance: .
v_gene: TRBV7-2
CDR3aa: CASSLDRGHEQYF
CDR3nt: TGTGCCAGCAGCCTGGACAGGGGACACGAGCAGTACTTC

j_gene: TRBJ2-3
d_gene: .
abundance: few
v_gene: TRBV12-3/TRBV12-4
CDR3aa: CASSSGPGPGYTQYF
CDR3nt: TGTGCCAGCAGTTCAGGTCCCGGCCCAGGTTATACGCAGTATTTT

j_gene: TRBJ2-2
d_gene: TRBD1
abundance: few
v_gene: TRBV4-3
CDR3aa: CASSLEPGQGAQRVGELFF
CDR3nt: TGCGCCAGCAGCCTAGAACCGGGACAGGGGGCGCAGAGGGTCGGGGAGCTGTTTTTT

j_gene: TRBJ1-6
d_gene: .
abundance: few
v_gene: TRBV20-1
CDR3aa: CSARPGVYNSPLHF
CDR3nt: TGCAGTGCTCGTCCAGGGGTGTATAATTCACCCCTCCACTTT

j_gene: TRBJ1-1
d_gene: .
abundance: many
v_gene: TRBV7-2
CDR3aa: CASSLESSVAAEAFF
CDR3nt: TGTGCCAGCAGCTTAGAGAGTTCAGTGGCCGCTGAAGCTTTCTTT

j_gene: TRBJ2-7
d_gene: .
abundance: few
v_gene: TRBV15
CDR3aa: CATSRDRNQGNEQYF
CDR3nt: TGTGCCACCAGCAGAGACCGAAATCAGGGCAACGAGCAGTACTTC

j_gene: TRBJ1-1
d_gene: .
abundance: few
v_gene: TRBV4-3
CDR3aa: CASSQAHGYLNTEAFF
CDR3nt: TGCGCCAGCAGCCAAGCCCATGGTTATCTAAACACTGAAGCTTTCTTT

j_gene: TRBJ2-7
d_gene: .
abundance: .
v_gene: TRBV15
CDR3aa: CATSETGSSSYEQYF
CDR3nt: TGTGCCACCAGCGAGACTGGGTCTAGCTCCTACGAGCAGTACTTC

j_gene: TRBJ1-3
d_gene: .
abundance: few
v_gene: TRBV10-3
CDR3aa: CAISESTGLRGNTIYF
CDR3nt: TGTGCCATCAGTGAGTCTACGGGTTTGCGGGGAAACACCATATATTTT

j_gene: TRBJ1-4
d_gene: .
abundance: once
v_gene: TRBV6-2/TRBV6-3
CDR3aa: CASSLEMGANEKLFF
CDR3nt: TGTGCCAGCAGTCTTGAGATGGGGGCTAATGAAAAACTGTTTTTT

j_gene: TRBJ1-5
d_gene: .
abundance: .
v_gene: TRBV3-1
CDR3aa: CASSLGEFNQPQHF
CDR3nt: TGTGCCAGCAGCCTCGGAGAGTTCAATCAGCCCCAGCATTTT

j_gene: TRBJ1-5
d_gene: .
abundance: .
v_gene: TRBV6-1
CDR3aa: CASRSQPNQPQHF
CDR3nt: TGTGCCAGCAGGAGCCAGCCCAATCAGCCCCAGCATTTT